Below, one T cell receptor beta chain is given with its context. As yet, its antigen is unknown. The data were obtained in a study of T cell responses to AZD1222 COVID-19 vaccine. Study-wide background: Combined were second doses at about 4 or about 12 weeks. The study's findings and limits: Among the donors, most were white British and more were female, and clonal diversity was possibly underestimated.

Profiling relied on immunoSEQ multiplex PCR, and the TCRdb table lists in-frame clones only, not all of them. There are more than 110,000 clones in the sample; 80% to 95% occur only once, and 2.5% to 3% lies in the top ten. V was clipped by 0 bases and J by 1 base, with 8 bases between them. The germline gives CDR1 LGHNA, CDR2 YNFKEQ. The CDR3 loop spans 15 amino acids. V is TRBV4-2 and J is TRBJ2-3; D gene uncertain. The specimen was peripheral blood, collected on day 0 of AZD1222 vaccination. This clonotype originated in an adult in good health. CDR3 sequence reads: CASSQDPSGTDTQYF. In DNA, the CDR3 is TGTGCCAGCAGCCAAGATCCGAGCGGCACAGATACGCAGTATTTT.